This TCR beta chain was retrieved from a study of T cell repertoires in cytomegalovirus infection. V was clipped by 5 bases and J by 12 bases; unmatched bases: 11. Germline loops: CDR1 SEHNR, CDR2 FQNEAQ (reference sequence). The CDR3 contains 16 residues. TCRdb re-called the reads through MiXCR, storing one row per CDR3 protein. The sample includes 450,000 to 550,000 distinct CDR3 sequences, approximately 15% of them seen just once. The chain employs TRBV7-9 and TRBJ2-1; TRBD2 matches 15 bases. Sequenced sample: CD8+ T cells from PBMCs. This TCR derives from a human donor in good health (CMV status not recorded). Some clones in this sample may be carry-over from other donors' samples. The CDR3 bases are TGTGCCAGCAGCCCAAGGACTAGCGGGGGGGCCAACGGGCAGTTCTTC. Translating gives CASSPRTSGGANGQFF.